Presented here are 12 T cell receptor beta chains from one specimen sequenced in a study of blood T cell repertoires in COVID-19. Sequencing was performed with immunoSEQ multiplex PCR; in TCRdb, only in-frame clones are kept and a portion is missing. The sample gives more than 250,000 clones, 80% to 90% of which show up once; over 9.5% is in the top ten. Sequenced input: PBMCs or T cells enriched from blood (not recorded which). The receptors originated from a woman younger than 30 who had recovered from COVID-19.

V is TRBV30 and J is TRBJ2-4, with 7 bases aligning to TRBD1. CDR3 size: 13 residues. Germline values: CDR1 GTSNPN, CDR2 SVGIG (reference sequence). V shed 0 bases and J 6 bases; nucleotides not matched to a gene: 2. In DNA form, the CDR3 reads TGTGCCTGGAGTGTCAAGGGGGCAAACATTCAGTACTTC. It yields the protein CAWSVKGANIQYF.

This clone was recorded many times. The CDR3 protein is CASSLENPRHEQFF. CDR3 nucleotides: TGCGCCAGCAGCTTGGAAAACCCCAGGCATGAGCAGTTCTTC. V and J are TRBV5-1 and TRBJ2-1; D call uncertain. V was clipped by 0 bases and J by 8 bases, with 12 bases between them. CDR1 is SGHRS, CDR2 YFSETQ, per germline. The CDR3 has 14 residues.

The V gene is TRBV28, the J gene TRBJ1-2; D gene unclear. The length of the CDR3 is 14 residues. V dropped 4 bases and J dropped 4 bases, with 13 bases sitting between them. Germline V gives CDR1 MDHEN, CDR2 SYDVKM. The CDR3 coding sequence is TGTGCCAGCAGTTCCAGCGGGCCCCTCTATGGCTACACCTTC. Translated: CASSSSGPLYGYTF.

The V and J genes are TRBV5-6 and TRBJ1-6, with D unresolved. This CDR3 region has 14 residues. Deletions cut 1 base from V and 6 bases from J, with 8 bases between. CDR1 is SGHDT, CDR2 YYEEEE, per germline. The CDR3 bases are TGTGCCAGCAGCTTGTCGATAGTTAATTCACCCCTCCACTTT. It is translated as CASSLSIVNSPLHF.

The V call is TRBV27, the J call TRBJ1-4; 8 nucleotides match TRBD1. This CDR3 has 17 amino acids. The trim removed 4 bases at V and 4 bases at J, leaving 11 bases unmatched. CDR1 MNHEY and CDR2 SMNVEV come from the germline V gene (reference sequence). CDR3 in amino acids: CASSSRSGQGGNEKLFF. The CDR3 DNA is TGTGCCAGCAGTTCACGGTCCGGACAGGGAGGTAATGAAAAACTGTTTTTT.

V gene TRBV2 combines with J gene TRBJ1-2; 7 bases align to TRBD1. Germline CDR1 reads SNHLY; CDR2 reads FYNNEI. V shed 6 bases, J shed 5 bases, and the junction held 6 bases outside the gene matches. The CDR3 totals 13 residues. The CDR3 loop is CASRPGGGYGYTF. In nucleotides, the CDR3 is TGTGCCAGCAGGCCAGGGGGTGGGTATGGCTACACCTTC. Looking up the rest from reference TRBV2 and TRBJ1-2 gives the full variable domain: EPEVTQTPSHQVTQMGQEVILRCVPISNHLYFYWYRQILGQKVEFLVSFYNNEISEKSEIFDDQFSVERPDGSNFTLKIRSTKLEDSAMYFCASRPGGGYGYTFGSGTRLTVV.

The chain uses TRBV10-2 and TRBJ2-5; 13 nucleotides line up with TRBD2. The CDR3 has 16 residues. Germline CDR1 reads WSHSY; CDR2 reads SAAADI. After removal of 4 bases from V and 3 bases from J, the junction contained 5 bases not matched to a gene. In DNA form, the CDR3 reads TGCGCCAGCAGTGGGGGACTAGCGGGGAGGGAAGAGACCCAGTACTTC. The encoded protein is CASSGGLAGREETQYF.

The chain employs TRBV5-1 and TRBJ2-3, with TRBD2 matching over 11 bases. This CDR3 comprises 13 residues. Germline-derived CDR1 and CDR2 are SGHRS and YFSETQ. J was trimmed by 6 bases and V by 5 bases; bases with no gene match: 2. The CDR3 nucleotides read TGCGCCAGCAGTAGCGGGGGGGAGGATACGCAGTATTTT. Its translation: CASSSGGEDTQYF.

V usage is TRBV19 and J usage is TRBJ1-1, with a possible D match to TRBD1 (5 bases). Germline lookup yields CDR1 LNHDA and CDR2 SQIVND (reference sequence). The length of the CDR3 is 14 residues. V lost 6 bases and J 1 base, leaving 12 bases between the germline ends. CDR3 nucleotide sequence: TGTGCCAGTAGAGGGGAGGGAGGGAACACTGAAGCTTTCTTT. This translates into CASRGEGGNTEAFF.

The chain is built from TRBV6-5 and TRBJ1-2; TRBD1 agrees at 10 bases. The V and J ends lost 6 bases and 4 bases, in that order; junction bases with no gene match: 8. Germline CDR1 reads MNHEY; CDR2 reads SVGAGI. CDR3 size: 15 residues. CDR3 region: CASSRDRGWSYGYTF. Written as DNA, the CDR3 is TGTGCCAGCAGCCGGGACAGGGGATGGAGCTATGGCTACACCTTC.

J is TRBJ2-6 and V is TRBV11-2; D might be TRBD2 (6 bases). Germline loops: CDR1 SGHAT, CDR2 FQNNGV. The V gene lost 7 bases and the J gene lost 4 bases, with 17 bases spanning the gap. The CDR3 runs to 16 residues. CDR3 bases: TGTGCCAGCAATTTGGGCGGGACCTCGGGGGCCAACGTCCTGACTTTC. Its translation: CASNLGGTSGANVLTF. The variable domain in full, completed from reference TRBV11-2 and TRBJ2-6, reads EAGVAQSPRYKIIEKRQSVAFWCNPISGHATLYWYQQILGQGPKLLIQFQNNGVVDDSQLPKDRFSAERLKGVDSTLKIQPAKLEDSAVYLCASNLGGTSGANVLTFGAGSRLTVL.

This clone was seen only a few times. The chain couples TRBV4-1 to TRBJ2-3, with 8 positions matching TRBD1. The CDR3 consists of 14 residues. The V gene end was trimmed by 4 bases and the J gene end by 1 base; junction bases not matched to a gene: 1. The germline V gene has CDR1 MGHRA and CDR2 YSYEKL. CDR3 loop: CASSPQGGTDTQYF. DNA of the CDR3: TGCGCCAGCAGCCCACAGGGGGGCACAGATACGCAGTATTTT.